The 29 T cell receptor beta chains below all came from one sample that was sequenced in a study of blood T cell repertoires in COVID-19. Here immunoSEQ multiplex PCR was the method, and the copy in TCRdb shows in-frame clones only, minus some. The table includes roughly 160,000 clones, approximately 85% detected once. Input material: peripheral blood. The source is a woman aged 60 to 75 with COVID-19, enrolled during active disease.

The CDR3 is CATGGRIGELFF. In DNA, the CDR3 is TGTGCCACCGGGGGGCGCATCGGGGAGCTGTTTTTT. The V gene is TRBV10-3, the J gene TRBJ2-2, with a tentative D call TRBD2 (7 bases). This CDR3 region has 12 residues. V shed 10 bases and J shed 7 bases, with 13 bases lying between them. Per germline, CDR1 ENHRY and CDR2 SYGVKD.

This sequence joins TRBV15 and TRBJ2-1, with 9 bases fitting TRBD1. The V gene end was trimmed by 4 bases and the J gene end by 2 bases; junction bases not matched to a gene: 3. This CDR3 region has 15 residues. Germline V CDR1 and CDR2: LNHNV, YYDKDF (reference sequence). The CDR3 spells CATSIDRGAYNEQFF. In nucleotides, the CDR3 is TGTGCCACCAGCATTGACAGGGGGGCCTACAATGAGCAGTTCTTC.

The chain couples TRBV9 to TRBJ2-5; 12 bases align to TRBD2. The CDR3 runs to 16 residues. The ends lost 4 bases at V and 5 bases at J; junction bases unmatched: 9. Germline CDR1 reads SGDLS; CDR2 reads YYNGEE. The CDR3 nucleotides are TGTGCCAGCAGCCCCCCTCCTAGCGGGGGGGTCGAGACCCAGTACTTC. Encoded protein: CASSPPPSGGVETQYF.

The gene calls are TRBV18 and TRBJ1-5; D possibly corresponds to TRBD1 (6 bases). This CDR3 comprises 15 residues. Germline V gene lookup returns CDR1 KGHSH and CDR2 LQKENI. V was cut by 3 bases and J by 3 bases, with 12 bases left in between. The CDR3 sequence is CASSPNQGINQPQHF. The DNA for the CDR3 is TGTGCCAGCTCACCGAACCAGGGGATCAATCAGCCCCAGCATTTT.

The chain couples TRBV6-6 to TRBJ1-2; D not resolved. Per germline, CDR1 MNHNY and CDR2 SVGAGI (reference sequence). This CDR3 spans 12 amino acids. Trimming took 2 bases from V and 3 from J, leaving 4 bases between them. CDR3 in DNA: TGTGCCAGCAGTTACAGAGACTATGGCTACACCTTC. Protein: CASSYRDYGYTF.

The chain employs TRBV9 and TRBJ1-3, with D possibly TRBD1 on 5 matching bases. Trimming pared 4 bases from V and 3 bases from J, leaving 14 bases between. This CDR3 region has 15 residues. CDR1 and CDR2 (germline): SGDLS, YYNGEE. The CDR3 is CASSPSGVGGNTIYF. Here the CDR3 DNA reads TGTGCCAGCAGCCCCTCGGGGGTAGGTGGAAACACCATATATTTT. Full variable domain (rest looked up from reference TRBV9 and TRBJ1-3): DSGVTQTPKHLITATGQRVTLRCSPRSGDLSVYWYQQSLDQGLQFLIQYYNGEERAKGNILERFSAQQFPDLHSELNLSSLELGDSALYFCASSPSGVGGNTIYFGEGSWLTVV.

V is TRBV18 and J is TRBJ1-5; no definite D call. This CDR3 has 15 amino acids. V gave up 3 bases and J gave up 1 base, with 10 bases separating them. Germline values: CDR1 KGHSH, CDR2 LQKENI. The CDR3 here is CASSPYRESNQPQHF. The CDR3 nucleotides read TGTGCCAGCTCACCCTACCGGGAAAGCAATCAGCCCCAGCATTTT.

The V and J genes are TRBV18 and TRBJ1-1; D remains ambiguous. The CDR3 length is 12 residues. Germline-derived CDR1 and CDR2 are KGHSH and LQKENI. The V end was cut by 3 bases, the J end by 7 bases, with 9 bases between. For the CDR3, the DNA is TGTGCCAGCTCACCCCGTGCGGGTGAAGCTTTCTTT. Its translation: CASSPRAGEAFF.

The chain recombines TRBV5-8 with TRBJ2-4; no clear D. The CDR3 is 16 amino acids. The germline V gene encodes CDR1 SGHTS and CDR2 YDEGEE. Trimming took off 2 bases at V and 2 bases at J, with 14 bases between the two ends. CDR3 coding DNA: TGTGCCAGCAGCTTTGCGAGGATCCCCCCCAAAAACATTCAGTACTTC. Its translation is CASSFARIPPKNIQYF.

This sequence joins TRBV19 and TRBJ2-2; TRBD2 matches at 11 bases. The CDR3 is made up of 16 amino acids. J lost 0 bases, V lost 8 bases, and 5 bases had no gene match. Germline-derived CDR1 and CDR2 are LNHDA and SQIVND (reference sequence). CDR3 residues: CASRQTSGANTGELFF. CDR3 nucleotides: TGTGCCAGTCGCCAGACTAGCGGGGCGAACACCGGGGAGCTGTTTTTT.

The J gene is TRBJ1-1, the V gene TRBV15; D is perhaps TRBD1 (5 bases). The length of the CDR3 is 15 residues. Germline V gene lookup returns CDR1 LNHNV and CDR2 YYDKDF (reference sequence). The V and J ends lost 1 base and 1 base respectively, with 10 bases between them. CDR3 sequence: CATSRVVQENTEAFF. The CDR3 DNA reads as TGTGCCACCAGCAGAGTTGTACAGGAGAACACTGAAGCTTTCTTT.

The V and J genes are TRBV25-1 and TRBJ2-5; 8 positions match TRBD2. Losses at the gene ends were 3 bases for V and 5 bases for J; bases not matched to a gene: 8. Germline V gene sequence: CDR1 MGHDK, CDR2 SYGVNS. The CDR3 consists of 15 residues. The CDR3 protein is CASSESREGFETQYF. The CDR3 coding sequence is TGTGCCAGCAGTGAGTCACGGGAGGGCTTCGAGACCCAGTACTTC.

V is TRBV18 and J is TRBJ1-3; 7 bases align to TRBD1. The germline V gene has CDR1 KGHSH and CDR2 LQKENI. CDR3 length: 16 amino acids. Trimming at V came to 4 bases and at J to 0 bases, leaving 6 bases not matched to a gene. Here the CDR3 DNA reads TGTGCCAGCTCACTGGGGGACAGAGCCTCTGGAAACACCATATATTTT. It codes for CASSLGDRASGNTIYF.

This sequence joins TRBV7-3 and TRBJ1-2, with 7 bases aligning to TRBD1. V was clipped by 5 bases and J by 5 bases; unmatched bases: 11. CDR1 and CDR2 from the germline V gene are SGHTA and FQGTGA. The CDR3 runs to 15 residues. DNA of the CDR3: TGTGCCAGCAGCGCAGGACCCGGGACAGCTTATGGCTACACCTTC. This gives the protein CASSAGPGTAYGYTF.

This chain connects TRBV3-1 (or the pseudogene TRBV3-2) to TRBJ2-7, with 8 bases matching TRBD2. CDR3 length: 14 residues. Trimming at V came to 3 bases and at J to 2 bases, leaving 3 bases not matched to a gene. Per the germline V gene, CDR1 is LGHDT and CDR2 is YNNKEL (reference sequence). The CDR3 DNA is TGTGCCAGCAGCCAGTCGGGACTAGCCTACGAGCAGTACTTC. It encodes CASSQSGLAYEQYF.

The chain is built from TRBV3-1 (or the pseudogene TRBV3-2) and TRBJ2-5; 8 bases line up with TRBD1. Germline loops: CDR1 LGHDT, CDR2 YNNKEL (reference sequence). Trimming cost V 1 base and J 2 bases; bases outside gene matches: 3. CDR3 size: 15 residues. CDR3 region: CASSQVGTGQETQYF. The CDR3 coding sequence is TGTGCCAGCAGCCAAGTTGGGACAGGACAAGAGACCCAGTACTTC.

Many counts were recorded for this clone. J is TRBJ2-1 and V is TRBV27; possibly TRBD1 for D (6 bases). Per germline, CDR1 MNHEY and CDR2 SMNVEV (reference sequence). Trimming shortened V by 3 bases and J by 4 bases, and 16 bases separated the two germline ends. The length of the CDR3 is 16 residues. The CDR3 DNA reads as TGTGCCAGCAGTTTCCGAACCGGGACAAAATACAATGAGCAGTTCTTC. Translation gives CASSFRTGTKYNEQFF.

CDR3 sequence (DNA): TGTGCCAGCAGTGGAGACTACTACAATGAGCAGTTCTTC. It yields the protein CASSGDYYNEQFF. The chain carries TRBV28 and TRBJ2-1; possible D gene TRBD2, 5 bases. The CDR3 is 13 amino acids. Germline V gene lookup returns CDR1 MDHEN and CDR2 SYDVKM. The V gene lost 5 bases and the J gene lost 3 bases, with 8 bases spanning the gap.

The V and J genes are TRBV29-1 and TRBJ1-1; D is unclear. CDR3 size: 11 residues. Germline-derived CDR1 and CDR2 are SQVTM and ANQGSEA. Trimming took off 4 bases at V and 3 bases at J, with 6 bases between the two ends. In DNA, the CDR3 is TGCAGCGTTGTGCCGGACACTGAAGCTTTCTTT. This sequence encodes CSVVPDTEAFF.

This clone was detected once. The CDR3 loop reads CSANRELPLHF. The DNA of the CDR3 is TGCAGTGCGAACAGGGAGCTACCCCTCCACTTT. The chain links TRBV20-1 to TRBJ1-6; tentatively, D is TRBD1 (6 bases). CDR3 length: 11 residues. Germline V gene lookup returns CDR1 DFQATT and CDR2 SNEGSKA (reference sequence). Trimming pared 6 bases from V and 12 bases from J, leaving 12 bases between.

The chain joins TRBV15 to TRBJ2-6; 7 bases match TRBD2. The V gene end was trimmed by 3 bases and the J gene end by 0 bases; junction bases not matched to a gene: 5. The CDR3 has 17 amino acids. Germline CDR1 reads LNHNV; CDR2 reads YYDKDF (reference sequence). The CDR3 here is CATSRGRGSSGANVLTF. CDR3 DNA sequence: TGTGCCACCAGCAGGGGGCGGGGGAGCTCTGGGGCCAACGTCCTGACTTTC. The full variable domain, its missing parts supplied by reference TRBV15 and TRBJ2-6, is DAMVIQNPRYQVTQFGKPVTLSCSQTLNHNVMYWYQQKSSQAPKLLFHYYDKDFNNEADTPDNFQSRRPNTSFCFLDIRSPGLGDTAMYLCATSRGRGSSGANVLTFGAGSRLTVL.

This clone is a singleton in its sample. The V gene is TRBV11-1, the J gene TRBJ1-1; D is uncertain. The V end was cut by 1 base, the J end by 0 bases, with 9 bases between. This CDR3 has 15 amino acids. CDR1 is SGHAT and CDR2 is FQDESV in the germline V gene (reference sequence). CDR3 loop: CASSLEWALNTEAFF. The CDR3 DNA reads TGTGCCAGCAGCTTAGAATGGGCGCTGAACACTGAAGCTTTCTTT.

This chain connects TRBV7-9 to TRBJ2-6, with a possible D match to TRBD2 (5 bases). Germline V CDR1 and CDR2: SEHNR, FQNEAQ (reference sequence). This CDR3 is built from 15 residues. Trimming removed 3 bases from V and 1 base from J, with 7 bases in between. CDR3 sequence reads: CASSFGNSGANVLTF. In DNA, the CDR3 is TGTGCCAGCAGCTTCGGGAATTCTGGGGCCAACGTCCTGACTTTC.

The genes are TRBV2 and TRBJ1-2, with TRBD1 matching 11 bases. V shed 3 bases and J 8 bases; nucleotides not matched to a gene: 5. The CDR3 is 14 amino acids. Germline assignment: CDR1 SNHLY and CDR2 FYNNEI. The CDR3 spells CASSDGQGARGYTF. CDR3 nucleotides: TGTGCCAGCAGTGACGGACAGGGGGCGCGGGGCTACACCTTC.

The CDR3 loop reads CSVGRQGREKLFF. The CDR3 bases are TGCAGCGTTGGACGACAGGGACGGGAAAAACTGTTTTTT. This rearrangement joins TRBV29-1 to TRBJ1-4, with TRBD1 identical over 7 bases. The germline gives CDR1 SQVTM, CDR2 ANQGSEA. The V segment lost 4 bases and the J segment 8 bases; nucleotides outside the gene matches: 7. The CDR3 covers 13 residues.

The V and J genes are TRBV5-1 and TRBJ2-2; weak D call: TRBD2 (6 bases). The CDR3 runs 15 residues. The germline CDR1 and CDR2 sequences are SGHRS and YFSETQ. Deletions cut 0 bases from V and 7 bases from J, with 13 bases between. The CDR3 here is CASSLGDWKGGELFF. CDR3 bases: TGCGCCAGCAGCTTGGGGGACTGGAAGGGCGGGGAGCTGTTTTTT.

The rearrangement uses TRBV15 and TRBJ2-7; the D gene is possibly TRBD2 (5 bases). The length of the CDR3 is 15 residues. V lost 1 base to trimming and J lost 1 base, with 11 bases between them. Germline CDR1 reads LNHNV; CDR2 reads YYDKDF (reference sequence). CDR3: CATSRGTVYSYEQYV. For the CDR3, the DNA is TGTGCCACCAGCAGAGGGACTGTCTATTCCTACGAGCAGTACGTC.

This sequence joins TRBV4-1 and TRBJ2-7; D perhaps matches TRBD2 (5 bases). The V and J ends lost 0 bases and 1 base respectively, with 13 bases between them. This CDR3 has 16 amino acids. Germline values: CDR1 MGHRA, CDR2 YSYEKL. The CDR3 protein is CASSQDPQRGSYEQYF. The CDR3 DNA is TGCGCCAGCAGCCAAGATCCCCAGCGCGGGTCCTACGAGCAGTACTTC.

The gene calls are TRBV20-1 and TRBJ2-3; 8 nucleotides align to TRBD2. Germline CDR1 and CDR2: DFQATT and SNEGSKA (reference sequence). This CDR3 is built from 15 residues. The V gene end was trimmed by 3 bases and the J gene end by 3 bases; junction bases not matched to a gene: 8. The CDR3: CSASERGGLTDTQYF. CDR3 in DNA: TGCAGTGCTAGTGAACGGGGGGGCCTTACAGATACGCAGTATTTT.